This T cell receptor beta chain was recovered during a study of control samples from healthy donors and cancer patients. The repertoire was sequenced with immunoSEQ multiplex PCR; TCRdb's copy has only in-frame clones and lacks some. The sample shows just over 150,000 clones, over 85% of them seen only once. The clonotype was recovered from a woman between 40 and 55 years old in good health. Material for sequencing was blood.

Here the CDR3 DNA reads TGTGCCATCTGGCAGGGGCTGACCGGGGAGCTGTTTTTT. Protein sequence: CAIWQGLTGELFF. This chain connects TRBV10-3 to TRBJ2-2; D perhaps matches TRBD1 (6 bases). Trimming removed 8 bases at V and 5 bases at J, with 12 bases between. CDR1 is ENHRY, CDR2 SYGVKD, per germline. This CDR3 is built from 13 residues.